The source of this TCR beta chain is a study of technical replicates of blood from several donors. Germline CDR1 SGHNT, CDR2 YENEEA. The CDR3 covers 17 residues. Between the trimmed V and J ends, which lost 2 bases and 3 bases, there was a span of 17 bases. Using immunoSEQ multiplex PCR, the repertoire was profiled, and TCRdb retains in-frame clones only, with some absent. The table shows more than 90,000 clones, with around 95% occurring only once. This TCR came from a human donor in good health. Sequenced input: T cells isolated from PBMCs. This sequence joins TRBV11-3 and TRBJ1-3, with D unresolved. CDR3 amino acids: CASSLPSMVGDGNTIYF. The CDR3 bases are TGTGCCAGCAGCTTACCCTCGATGGTGGGCGATGGAAACACCATATATTTT.